The 9 T cell receptor beta chains below were found in one sample sequenced in a study of T cell responses to AZD1222 COVID-19 vaccine. The protocol was immunoSEQ multiplex PCR, while the TCRdb copy is restricted to in-frame clones and leaves out a portion. The table includes some 180,000 clones, 75% to 90% detected once. This specimen consisted of peripheral blood, obtained on day 0 of AZD1222 vaccination. These receptors were taken from an adult in good health.

The chain carries TRBV5-5 and TRBJ2-1, with 8 bases that match TRBD1. Germline V CDR1 and CDR2: SGHKS, YYEKEE (reference sequence). The CDR3 consists of 15 residues. V lost 4 bases, J lost 6 bases, and 9 bases stayed unmatched. Here the CDR3 reads CASSMSRGQGNEQFF. The CDR3 DNA reads as TGTGCCAGCAGCATGTCCAGGGGGCAGGGCAATGAGCAGTTCTTC.

The chain employs TRBV20-1 and TRBJ2-5; possibly TRBD1 for D (6 bases). The V end lost 8 bases, the J end lost 5 bases, and 12 bases lay between the germline ends. From germline, CDR1 is DFQATT and CDR2 SNEGSKA (reference sequence). The CDR3 extends over 11 amino acids. CDR3 nucleotide sequence: TGCAGTTTAAAGAGGGGGGAGACCCAGTACTTC. It yields the protein CSLKRGETQYF.

The rearrangement joins TRBV2 to TRBJ1-1; D is undetermined. The CDR3 has 13 amino acids. From germline, CDR1 is SNHLY and CDR2 FYNNEI. Trimming left V 6 bases short and J 1 base short, with 9 bases between. The CDR3 loop reads CASRWYANTEAFF. CDR3 nucleotide sequence: TGTGCCAGCAGGTGGTACGCGAACACTGAAGCTTTCTTT.

This rearrangement joins TRBV19 to TRBJ1-5, with no clear D. The CDR3 runs to 16 residues. Trimming took 2 bases from V and 1 from J, leaving 12 bases between them. Looked up from germline, CDR1 is LNHDA and CDR2 is SQIVND (reference sequence). CDR3: CASSILTIRSNQPQHF. The CDR3 DNA reads as TGTGCCAGTAGTATACTGACAATTCGGAGCAATCAGCCCCAGCATTTT. The complete variable domain, with remaining parts taken from reference TRBV19 and TRBJ1-5, reads DGGITQSPKYLFRKEGQNVTLSCEQNLNHDAMYWYRQDPGQGLRLIYYSQIVNDFQKGDIAEGYSVSREKKESFPLTVTSAQKNPTAFYLCASSILTIRSNQPQHFGDGTRLSIL.

This CDR3 is CASMVGGGARTGELFF. The CDR3 DNA is TGCGCCAGCATGGTGGGCGGGGGGGCGAGAACCGGGGAGCTGTTTTTT. The chain employs TRBV10-2 and TRBJ2-2, with 9 bases that match TRBD2. Germline trimming cut 7 bases from V and 5 bases from J; bases unmatched to any gene: 11. CDR1 is WSHSY and CDR2 is SAAADI in the germline V gene. The CDR3 sequence is 16 residues long.

This clone came up a few times. The chain has TRBV2 and TRBJ2-7, with a tentative D call TRBD2 (6 bases). This CDR3 is built from 16 residues. V was clipped by 3 bases and J by 4 bases, with 19 bases between them. Germline V gene lookup returns CDR1 SNHLY and CDR2 FYNNEI. The CDR3 spells CASSDPSGTATYEQYF. The CDR3 region has the DNA TGTGCCAGCAGTGACCCATCCGGGACTGCCACTTACGAGCAGTACTTC.

This chain joins TRBV28 and TRBJ1-4; D may be TRBD1 (6 bases). V was cut by 8 bases and J by 5 bases, with 15 bases left in between. CDR1 is MDHEN and CDR2 is SYDVKM in the germline V gene. This CDR3 spans 14 amino acids. The CDR3 here is CASGGQPLNEKLFF. CDR3 nucleotides: TGTGCCAGCGGCGGACAGCCTTTAAATGAAAAACTGTTTTTT.

The CDR3: CAWSVGQVEYF. The CDR3 nucleotides are TGTGCCTGGAGTGTTGGCCAGGTGGAATACTTC. The chain employs TRBV30 and TRBJ2-7; D gene unclear. Trimming took 0 bases from V and 13 from J, leaving 13 bases between them. CDR3 size: 11 residues. Germline V gene lookup returns CDR1 GTSNPN and CDR2 SVGIG (reference sequence).

The chain has TRBV5-1 and TRBJ2-5, with D possibly TRBD2 on 5 matching bases. The V and J ends lost 0 bases and 3 bases respectively, with 12 bases between them. This CDR3 comprises 15 residues. Germline loops: CDR1 SGHRS, CDR2 YFSETQ. CDR3 sequence: CASSLVSDHKETQYF. DNA for the CDR3: TGCGCCAGCAGCTTGGTTAGCGATCATAAAGAGACCCAGTACTTC.